The rows below give T cell receptor beta chains drawn from one sample of a study of CD8+ T cells in alopecia areata. Clones were read by immunoSEQ multiplex PCR, and TCRdb kept only the in-frame ones, dropping some. The top ten clones hold approximately 16% of a sample with around 100,000 clones, 55% to 75% of them seen once. Sequencing used CD8+ T cells sorted from blood, obtained between weeks 55 and 65, from a patient treated with tofacitinib. Receptor source: a human donor with alopecia areata. Each CDR3 is given with its conserved first and last residue. Fields, in order: clone size, J gene, D gene, V gene, CDR3 protein, CDR3 DNA. D genes are given only for firm matches. A clone size is listed for some rows: how often the clone was seen (once, few, many), or a class if it is expanded.

>NA|TRBJ1-5|NA|TRBV27
CASSLNVINQPQHF
TGTGCCAGCAGTTTAAACGTCATCAATCAGCCCCAGCATTTT
>NA|TRBJ1-3|NA|TRBV13
CASSLGRGSSGNTIYF
TGTGCCAGCAGCTTAGGCCGTGGGAGCTCTGGAAACACCATATATTTT
>once|TRBJ2-1|NA|TRBV6-5
CASSYPGGHEQFF
TGTGCCAGCAGTTATCCCGGGGGACATGAGCAGTTCTTC
>NA|TRBJ2-2|NA|TRBV13
CASSELDTGELFF
TGTGCCAGCAGCGAGTTAGACACCGGGGAGCTGTTTTTT
>NA|TRBJ2-7|NA|TRBV4-1
CASSQSSHGTYEQYF
TGCGCCAGCAGCCAATCATCTCACGGGACCTACGAGCAGTACTTC
>NA|TRBJ1-1|TRBD1|TRBV5-1
CASSASGTGGEAFF
TGCGCCAGCAGCGCCTCCGGGACAGGGGGTGAAGCTTTCTTT
>NA|TRBJ1-3|TRBD1|TRBV30
CAWMDRSIGSNTIYF
TGTGCCTGGATGGACAGGTCGATTGGGTCAAACACCATATATTTT
>NA|TRBJ2-3|TRBD1|TRBV30
CAWSVGDREADTQYF
TGTGCCTGGAGTGTAGGGGACAGAGAAGCAGATACGCAGTATTTT
>few|TRBJ2-6|TRBD2|TRBV9
CASSETRLAGGPSSGANVLTF
TGTGCCAGCAGCGAAACCCGACTAGCGGGGGGTCCCAGCTCTGGGGCCAACGTCCTGACTTTC
>NA|TRBJ2-3|TRBD2|TRBV29-1
CSVPELAGFTDTQYF
TGCAGCGTACCAGAACTAGCGGGGTTCACAGATACGCAGTATTTT
>few|TRBJ2-5|TRBD1|TRBV7-2
CASSSFPWTGQETQYF
TGTGCCAGCAGCTCATTCCCTTGGACAGGACAAGAGACCCAGTACTTC
>NA|TRBJ2-1|TRBD1|TRBV9
CASSVEGRGKQFF
TGTGCCAGCAGCGTAGAGGGCAGGGGGAAACAGTTCTTC
>few|TRBJ2-3|NA|TRBV4-1
CASSQLLSTDTQYF
TGCGCCAGCAGCCAACTCCTTAGCACAGATACGCAGTATTTT
>NA|TRBJ2-3|TRBD2|TRBV6-5
CASSLSGGADTQYF
TGTGCCAGCAGTTTATCGGGGGGGGCCGATACGCAGTATTTT
>NA|TRBJ2-7|NA|TRBV5-1
CASSLDRLLYEQYF
TGCGCCAGCAGCTTGGATCGGCTACTCTACGAGCAGTACTTC
>NA|TRBJ1-2|NA|TRBV6-1
CASSDRVGYGYTF
TGTGCCAGCAGTGACAGGGTCGGCTATGGCTACACCTTC
>NA|TRBJ1-5|NA|TRBV5-6
CASRSGDGSNQPQHF
TGTGCCAGCCGATCAGGGGACGGGAGCAATCAGCCCCAGCATTTT
>NA|TRBJ2-3|NA|TRBV5-1
CASSLRGRGSTDTQYF
TGCGCCAGCAGCTTGCGGGGCAGGGGTAGCACAGATACGCAGTATTTT
>NA|TRBJ1-2|TRBD1|TRBV4-1
CASSQGGQPYGYTF
TGCGCCAGCAGCCAAGGGGGACAGCCGTATGGCTACACCTTC
>few|TRBJ1-1|NA|TRBV5-6
CASTYLWGPRNTEAFF
TGTGCCAGCACGTACCTGTGGGGACCGAGGAACACTGAAGCTTTCTTT
>NA|TRBJ2-1|TRBD1|TRBV5-5
CASSSRDSSYNEQFF
TGTGCCAGCAGCAGCCGGGACAGCTCCTACAATGAGCAGTTCTTC
>NA|TRBJ2-2|NA|TRBV7-8
CASTMAGELFF
TGTGCCAGCACCATGGCCGGGGAGCTGTTTTTT
>few|TRBJ2-5|NA|TRBV13
CASSTGEETQYF
TGTGCCAGCAGCACCGGAGAAGAGACCCAGTACTTC
>NA|TRBJ1-6|TRBD1|TRBV2
CASSVVAGGSYNSPLHF
TGTGCCAGCAGTGTTGTGGCAGGGGGTTCCTATAATTCACCCCTCCACTTT
>NA|TRBJ2-4|NA|TRBV5-1
CASSLEGGLAKNIQYF
TGCGCCAGCAGCTTGGAGGGGGGCCTAGCCAAAAACATTCAGTACTTC
>NA|TRBJ2-2|NA|TRBV5-6
CASSLGGARDTGELFF
TGTGCCAGCAGCTTGGGTGGGGCCCGGGACACCGGGGAGCTGTTTTTT
>NA|TRBJ1-5|TRBD1|TRBV2
CASTRTGGQPQHF
TGTGCCAGCACCCGGACAGGGGGTCAGCCCCAGCATTTT
>NA|TRBJ2-5|TRBD2|TRBV11-2
CASSLDLSGGAGWETQYF
TGTGCCAGCAGCTTAGATCTGAGCGGGGGGGCAGGTTGGGAGACCCAGTACTTC
>few|TRBJ2-7|NA|TRBV4-1
CASSQDNGGPYEQYF
TGCGCCAGCAGCCAAGATAACGGGGGGCCCTACGAGCAGTACTTC
>NA|TRBJ1-1|NA|TRBV27
CASSSPVLNTEAFF
TGTGCCAGCAGTTCCCCGGTCCTGAACACTGAAGCTTTCTTT
>NA|TRBJ2-5|TRBD1|TRBV25-1
CASSARTGGRGQYF
TGTGCCAGCAGTGCCCGGACAGGGGGCAGGGGCCAGTACTTC
>NA|TRBJ1-2|NA|TRBV30
CAWTGVRGRTNYGYTF
TGTGCCTGGACGGGGGTTAGGGGACGCACGAACTATGGCTACACCTTC
>NA|TRBJ2-3|NA|TRBV27
CASSLYGNTDTQYF
TGTGCCAGCAGTTTATACGGTAACACAGATACGCAGTATTTT
>NA|TRBJ1-6|NA|TRBV5-5
CASSLGTDSPLHF
TGTGCCAGCAGCTTGGGGACGGATTCACCCCTCCACTTT
>NA|TRBJ2-1|NA|TRBV19
CASIAYESSYNEQFF
TGTGCCAGTATCGCGTACGAGAGCTCCTACAATGAGCAGTTCTTC
>NA|TRBJ1-1|NA|TRBV19
CASSIAGANTEAFF
TGTGCCAGTAGTATTGCAGGGGCGAACACTGAAGCTTTCTTT
>once|TRBJ2-1|NA|TRBV30
CAWAVLQGSEQFF
TGTGCCTGGGCAGTACTACAGGGAAGTGAGCAGTTCTTC
>NA|TRBJ2-3|TRBD2|TRBV6-1
CASSDGTSGGTDTQYF
TGTGCCAGCAGTGACGGGACTAGCGGGGGTACAGATACGCAGTATTTT
>few|TRBJ1-2|NA|TRBV4-1
CASSQTRGVTNSNYGYTF
TGCGCCAGCAGCCAAACTCGTGGGGTCACCAATAGCAACTATGGCTACACCTTC
>few|TRBJ2-1|NA|TRBV21-1
CASSKVGRGGPLGYNEQFF
TGTGCCAGCAGCAAAGTAGGGCGGGGGGGCCCTCTAGGCTACAATGAGCAGTTCTTC
>few|TRBJ1-2|TRBD1|TRBV7-9
CASSYRDRHPIPGYTF
TGTGCCAGCAGCTACCGGGACAGACACCCCATTCCCGGCTACACCTTC
>NA|TRBJ2-2|NA|TRBV2
CASMGTGELFF
TGTGCCAGCATGGGCACCGGGGAGCTGTTTTTT
>once|TRBJ2-6|NA|TRBV9
CASTGVFGANVLTF
TGTGCCAGCACAGGGGTTTTTGGGGCCAACGTCCTGACTTTC
>NA|TRBJ2-7|TRBD1|TRBV11-2
CASSLGVGTGSYEQYF
TGTGCCAGCAGCTTAGGGGTGGGGACAGGGTCCTACGAGCAGTACTTC
>NA|TRBJ2-7|NA|TRBV19
CASSILGSSSYEQYF
TGTGCCAGTAGTATTCTTGGGTCTTCGTCCTACGAGCAGTACTTC
>NA|TRBJ1-2|NA|TRBV4-1
CASSSLSYGYTF
TGCGCCAGCAGTTCCTTATCCTATGGCTACACCTTC
>NA|TRBJ2-3|TRBD2|TRBV19
CATHSRLAGDPPATQYF
TGTGCCACCCATTCCAGACTAGCGGGGGACCCTCCGGCTACGCAGTATTTT
>NA|TRBJ1-4|TRBD1|TRBV25-1
CAVQGTGLFF
TGTGCCGTACAGGGGACAGGGCTGTTTTTT
>NA|TRBJ1-4|NA|TRBV30
CAWSVLKGVGEKLFF
TGTGCCTGGAGTGTACTTAAGGGGGTAGGGGAAAAACTGTTTTTT
>NA|TRBJ2-5|NA|TRBV27
CASSLSTGRKETQYF
TGTGCCAGCAGTTTAAGTACAGGTCGAAAAGAGACCCAGTACTTC
>NA|TRBJ2-5|NA|TRBV30
CAWSALGLLETQYF
TGTGCCTGGAGTGCGCTGGGACTCCTCGAGACCCAGTACTTC
>NA|TRBJ1-2|NA|TRBV5-1
CASSLDGRLNYGYTF
TGCGCCAGCAGCTTGGACGGCAGACTCAACTATGGCTACACCTTC
>NA|TRBJ2-3|NA|TRBV6-5
CASSLSQSSTDTQYF
TGTGCCAGCAGTTTGTCCCAGTCTAGCACAGATACGCAGTATTTT
>NA|TRBJ1-1|NA|TRBV7-9
CASSLTEAFF
TGTGCCAGCAGCTTGACTGAAGCTTTCTTT
>NA|TRBJ2-1|TRBD1|TRBV7-6
CASSSLSGQGTSYNEQFF
TGTGCCAGCAGCTCCCTGTCGGGACAGGGTACCTCCTACAATGAGCAGTTCTTC
>NA|TRBJ2-1|NA|TRBV29-1
CSVEGPPNEQFF
TGCAGCGTTGAAGGACCCCCCAATGAGCAGTTCTTC
>NA|TRBJ2-7|NA|TRBV2
CASRGQLYEQYF
TGTGCCAGCCGTGGGCAACTCTACGAGCAGTACTTC
>NA|TRBJ2-1|TRBD2|TRBV2
CATSGGEQFF
TGTGCCACCTCGGGGGGTGAGCAGTTCTTC
>NA|TRBJ2-7|NA|TRBV19
CASRGVYEQYF
TGTGCCAGTAGAGGGGTCTACGAGCAGTACTTC